The rows below give T cell receptor beta chains drawn from one sample of a study of immune reconstitution after stem cell transplant in scleroderma. In TCRdb, the RT-PCR reads were re-called with MiXCR into one record per CDR3 protein. Among around 1,500 distinct CDR3 sequences listed, about a sixth were seen once. This material was collected before or after autologous hematopoietic stem cell transplantation (not recorded which). These receptors all stem from a female donor with systemic sclerosis. Both conserved end residues are trimmed from each CDR3.

V gene: TRBV18
J gene: TRBJ2-1
CDR3 protein: ASSLPGTSHSEQF

V gene: TRBV7-6
J gene: TRBJ1-1
CDR3 protein: ASSATTVNTEAF

V gene: TRBV29-1
J gene: TRBJ2-3
CDR3 protein: SVETSGATQY

V gene: TRBV20-1
J gene: TRBJ1-4
CDR3 protein: SAAPGQGNEKLF

V gene: TRBV5-1
J gene: TRBJ1-6
CDR3 protein: ASSWMAVGHSPLH

V gene: TRBV20-1
J gene: TRBJ2-3
CDR3 protein: SAQTLAGYEDTQY

V gene: TRBV5-4
J gene: TRBJ2-1
CDR3 protein: ASSPMGPNSYNEQF

V gene: TRBV4-3
J gene: TRBJ2-3
CDR3 protein: ASSQGPPAFGTDTQY

V gene: TRBV7-2
J gene: TRBJ2-5
CDR3 protein: ASSLGQGIETQY

V gene: TRBV20-1
J gene: TRBJ1-3
CDR3 protein: SAREDQNTIY

V gene: TRBV28
J gene: TRBJ1-1
CDR3 protein: ASIPDGMNAEAF

V gene: TRBV9
J gene: TRBJ2-1
CDR3 protein: ASSVGSYNEQF

V gene: TRBV19
J gene: TRBJ1-1
CDR3 protein: ASSAYRDTEAF

V gene: TRBV18
J gene: TRBJ2-5
CDR3 protein: ASSPNPAGLQETQY

V gene: TRBV7-9
J gene: TRBJ2-3
CDR3 protein: ASQLPASSGTDTQY

V gene: TRBV5-1
J gene: TRBJ2-7
CDR3 protein: ASSLTGSYEQY

V gene: TRBV6-5
J gene: TRBJ1-2
CDR3 protein: ASSYSYGYT

V gene: TRBV7-8
J gene: TRBJ2-2
CDR3 protein: ASSSWGAWTGELF

V gene: TRBV4-1
J gene: TRBJ1-2
CDR3 protein: ASSQDGLGTGGYGYT

V gene: TRBV7-2
J gene: TRBJ2-2
CDR3 protein: ASLRDRRSTGELF

V gene: TRBV10-3
J gene: TRBJ2-3
CDR3 protein: AISDFGLNSLTDTQY

V gene: TRBV6-1
J gene: TRBJ1-1
CDR3 protein: ASSGTGAMSTEAF

V gene: TRBV2
J gene: TRBJ2-2
CDR3 protein: ASRGAGTRELF

V gene: TRBV29-1
J gene: TRBJ1-1
CDR3 protein: SVEGWRGSQVEAF

V gene: TRBV6-2/TRBV6-3
J gene: TRBJ2-3
CDR3 protein: ASSYGPDTQY

V gene: TRBV19
J gene: TRBJ1-4
CDR3 protein: AGSGQGMNEKLF

V gene: TRBV7-2
J gene: TRBJ2-7
CDR3 protein: ASSPGRNSYEQY

V gene: TRBV13
J gene: TRBJ2-3
CDR3 protein: ASSLSGSGGSTDTQY

V gene: TRBV11-1
J gene: TRBJ2-7
CDR3 protein: ASSRGTSGSEQY

V gene: TRBV6-2/TRBV6-3
J gene: TRBJ2-2
CDR3 protein: ASSYPGRRNTGELF

V gene: TRBV5-1
J gene: TRBJ1-1
CDR3 protein: ASSLDTGAWRNTEAF

V gene: TRBV20-1
J gene: TRBJ1-3
CDR3 protein: SARNRDRGLTGNTIY

V gene: TRBV9
J gene: TRBJ1-2
CDR3 protein: ASSRRTSNYGYT

V gene: TRBV29-1
J gene: TRBJ1-2
CDR3 protein: SVTDPGNYGYT

V gene: TRBV11-1
J gene: TRBJ2-1
CDR3 protein: ASSFTSGQNEQF

V gene: TRBV14
J gene: TRBJ2-7
CDR3 protein: ASSQASGLFYEQY

V gene: TRBV6-2/TRBV6-3
J gene: TRBJ2-2
CDR3 protein: ASSRTSGTTGGELF

V gene: TRBV6-2/TRBV6-3
J gene: TRBJ2-6
CDR3 protein: ASSPRQATGANVLT